The table lists the clone carrying this TCR beta chain with a few counts. The target antigen is unknown. Sequencing used immunoSEQ v3. Libraries were sequenced to about 2 million read pairs (survey) or about 5-6.5 million (deep). TCRdb's table, derived via immunoSEQ multiplex PCR, lists solely in-frame clones and lacks some. The data show about 12,000 clones, roughly 63% seen once. The data were obtained in a study of TIL therapy for anti-PD-1-resistant metastatic lung cancer. Regarding time point: pre-treatment sample, taken before nivolumab and TIL therapy. The tumor samples were excised metastases, mostly pleural nodules or supraclavicular lymph nodes. Study-wide results and caveats: Many TIL product clones were absent from baseline tumor, suggesting clonal contraction.

CDR3 length equals 13 residues. CDR1 and CDR2 (germline): LNHDA, SQIVND (reference sequence). The ends lost 6 bases at V and 2 bases at J; junction bases unmatched: 3. The specimen was tumor tissue, collected at baseline. The chain recombines TRBV19 with TRBJ2-7; TRBD1 aligns across 8 bases. The source is a person between 30 and 79 years old with non-small cell lung cancer. The CDR3 DNA reads TGTGCCAGTAGCGGGACAGGAGCCTACGAGCAGTACTTC. Translating it yields CASSGTGAYEQYF.